The rows below give T cell receptor beta chains drawn from one sample of a study of tumor and adjacent non-tumor tissue in lung cancer. Each CDR3 protein is one row after TCRdb ran MiXCR on the multiplex PCR reads. Of approximately 82,000 distinct CDR3 sequences listed, less than 85% are singletons. Sequencing input: distant non-tumor lung tissue. These receptors all come from a man aged 70-80 years with non-small cell lung cancer. The CDR3 runs from the conserved cysteine through the conserved F or W. D genes are given only for firm matches. The size field is filled for only some rows; it gives once, few, many or a size class.

TRBV11-3,.,TRBJ2-3,.,CASTRREINTDTQYF,TGTGCCAGCACCCGTCGAGAAATAAACACAGATACGCAATATTTT
TRBV12-3/TRBV12-4,.,TRBJ1-6,.,CTSSGGRSYNSPLNF,TGTACCAGCAGCGGAGGGAGGTCCTATAATTCACCCCTCAACTTT
TRBV6-5,TRBD1,TRBJ1-2,.,CANSYGGTGTLFGGYTF,TGTGCGAACAGTTATGGTGGGACAGGTACTCTATTCGGTGGCTACACCTTC
TRBV6-5,.,TRBJ2-5,few,CASSHRVEGQETQYF,TGTGCCAGCAGTCACAGGGTTGAGGGCCAAGAGACCCAGTATTTC
TRBV11-2,.,TRBJ2-5,.,CASSRGTVGQETQYF,TGTGCCAGCAGTCGGGGAACAGTTGGACAAGAGACCCAGTACTTC
TRBV21-1,.,TRBJ2-3,.,CASSKAKGLAGENTDTQYF,TGTGCCAGCAGCAAAGCGAAAGGACTAGCGGGGGAGAACACAGATACGCAGTATTTT
TRBV6-2/TRBV6-3,.,TRBJ2-2,once,CACKRGRNTGELFF,TGTGCCTGCAAACGGGGGCGAAACACAGGGGAGCTGTTTTTT
TRBV2,.,TRBJ2-7,.,CASCEAIRGGLSEQYF,TGTGCCAGCTGTGAAGCGATCCGTGGGGGGCTATCCGAGCAGTACTTC
TRBV5-4,.,TRBJ1-6,.,CASSYLPGHLNSPIHF,TGTGCTAGCAGCTACTTACCGGGACACCTTAATTCACCCATCCACTTT
TRBV6-5,.,TRBJ1-6,.,CASSYSSWIGSNSPPHF,TGTGCCAGCAGTTACTCGAGTTGGATAGGGAGTAATTCACCCCCCCACTTT
TRBV7-9,.,TRBJ1-2,.,CASSSSPPGYIF,TGTGCCAGCAGCTCCAGTCCACCAGGCTACATCTTC
TRBV20-1,.,TRBJ2-7,.,CSAPAVRSIYEQYF,TGCAGTGCCCCAGCGGTCCGGTCGATATACGAGCAGTACTTC
TRBV28,.,TRBJ2-5,.,CASISIRETQYF,TGTGCCAGCATTTCCATACGTGAGACCCAGTACTTC
TRBV6-5,.,TRBJ2-2,many,CASRTISNTGELFF,TGTGCCAGCAGGACAATATCGAACACCGGGGAGCTGTTTTTT
TRBV4-2,.,TRBJ2-1,.,CASSGFLVGARSEQIF,TGTGCCAGCAGCGGTTTCCTAGTGGGGGCTCGCAGTGAGCAGATCTTC
TRBV5-6,.,TRBJ2-2,.,CASRFDPNTGELFF,TGTGCCAGCAGATTCGACCCTAACACCGGGGAGCTGTTTTTT
TRBV6-5,TRBD1,TRBJ2-7,.,CTSRGLGTYEQYF,TGTACCAGCAGGGGGCTGGGCACCTACGAGCAGTACTTC
TRBV29-1,.,TRBJ2-4,.,CIGTRGQGKNIQYF,TGCATCGGGACACGCGGACAAGGCAAAAACATTCAGTACTTC
TRBV5-1,.,TRBJ1-1,.,CASSLDGSGAFF,TGCGCCAGCAGCTTGGACGGGTCGGGGGCTTTCTTT
TRBV7-8,.,TRBJ2-5,many,CASSLARVQETQYF,TGTGCCAGCAGCTTAGCCAGGGTACAAGAGACCCAGTACTTC
TRBV28,.,TRBJ1-4,many,CASSTGQTHVQLFF,TGTGCCAGCAGCACCGGACAGACTCACGTGCAACTGTTTTTT
TRBV30,.,TRBJ1-1,many,CAWRASGSTEAFF,TGTGCCTGGAGGGCCTCAGGGAGCACTGAAGCTTTCTTT
TRBV12-3/TRBV12-4,.,TRBJ2-5,.,CANSLRETQYF,TGTGCCAACAGTCTCAGAGAGACCCAGTACTTC
TRBV7-8,.,TRBJ2-3,many,CASKMGGPSTDTQYF,TGTGCCAGCAAAATGGGGGGGCCCTCCACAGATACGCAGTATTTT
TRBV5-5,.,TRBJ2-5,.,CASIGGAEKQYF,TGTGCCAGCATAGGTGGGGCGGAGAAACAGTACTTC
TRBV11-3,.,TRBJ1-1,.,CASSLQDGSEALF,TGTGCCAGCAGCTTACAGGATGGGAGTGAAGCTTTGTTT
TRBV10-3,.,TRBJ1-2,few,CTISAKQSHGYTF,TGTACCATCAGTGCTAAGCAAAGCCACGGATACACCTTC
TRBV28,.,TRBJ1-6,few,CACSPIWQFYHNFDNSPLHF,TGTGCCTGCAGTCCTATCTGGCAGTTTTATCATAACTTCGATAATTCACCCCTCCACTTT
TRBV20-1,TRBD1,TRBJ2-7,.,CSAAGTGGSYEQYF,TGCAGTGCAGCAGGGACAGGGGGCTCCTACGAGCAGTACTTC